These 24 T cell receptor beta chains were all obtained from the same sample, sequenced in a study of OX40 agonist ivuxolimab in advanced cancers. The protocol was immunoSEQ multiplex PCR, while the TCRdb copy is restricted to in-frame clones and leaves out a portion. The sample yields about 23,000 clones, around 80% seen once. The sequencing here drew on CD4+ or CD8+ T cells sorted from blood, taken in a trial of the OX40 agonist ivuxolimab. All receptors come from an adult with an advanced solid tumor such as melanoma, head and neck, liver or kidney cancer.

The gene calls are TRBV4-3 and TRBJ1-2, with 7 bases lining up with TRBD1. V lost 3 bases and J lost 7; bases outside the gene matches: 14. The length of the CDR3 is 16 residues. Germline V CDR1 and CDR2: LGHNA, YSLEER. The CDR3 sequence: CASSHLEGGSQGGYTF. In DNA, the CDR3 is TGCGCCAGCAGCCATCTCGAAGGGGGCAGCCAGGGTGGCTACACCTTC.

In nucleotides, the CDR3 is TGTGCCAGCAGCTTTCCCCAACAGCAGTACTTC. Its protein is CASSFPQQQYF. This chain joins TRBV7-4 and TRBJ2-7; D is uncertain. Looked up from germline, CDR1 is SGHVT and CDR2 is SQSDAQ. Trimming pared 3 bases from V and 8 bases from J, leaving 8 bases between. CDR3 length equals 11 residues.

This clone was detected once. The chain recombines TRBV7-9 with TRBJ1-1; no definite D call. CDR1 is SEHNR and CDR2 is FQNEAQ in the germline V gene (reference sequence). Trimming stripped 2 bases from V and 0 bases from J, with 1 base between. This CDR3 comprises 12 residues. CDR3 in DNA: TGTGCCAGCAGCTTACTGAACACTGAAGCTTTCTTT. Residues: CASSLLNTEAFF.

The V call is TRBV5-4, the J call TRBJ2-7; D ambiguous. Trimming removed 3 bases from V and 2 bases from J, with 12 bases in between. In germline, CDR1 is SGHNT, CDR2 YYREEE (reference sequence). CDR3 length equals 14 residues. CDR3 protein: CASSSAGSPYEQYF. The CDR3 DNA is TGTGCCAGCAGCTCCGCCGGATCCCCCTACGAGCAGTACTTC.

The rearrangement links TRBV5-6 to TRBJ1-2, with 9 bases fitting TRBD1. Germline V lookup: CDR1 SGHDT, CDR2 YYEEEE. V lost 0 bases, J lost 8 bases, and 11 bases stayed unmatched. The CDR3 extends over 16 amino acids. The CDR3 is CASSLGTGVILAGYTF. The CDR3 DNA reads TGTGCCAGCAGCTTGGGGACAGGGGTCATTTTAGCGGGCTACACCTTC.

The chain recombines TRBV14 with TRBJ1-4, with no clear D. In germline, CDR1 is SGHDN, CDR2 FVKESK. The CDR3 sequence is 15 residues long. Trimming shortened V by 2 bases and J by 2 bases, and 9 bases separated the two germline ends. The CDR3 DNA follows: TGTGCCAGCAGCCAATCGGAAGAGACTAATGAAAAACTGTTTTTT. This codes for CASSQSEETNEKLFF.

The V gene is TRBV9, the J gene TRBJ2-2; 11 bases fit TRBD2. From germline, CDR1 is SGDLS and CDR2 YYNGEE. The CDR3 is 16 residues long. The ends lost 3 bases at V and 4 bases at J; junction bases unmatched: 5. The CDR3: CASSARLAGGTGELFF. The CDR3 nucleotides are TGTGCCAGCAGCGCGCGGCTAGCGGGGGGCACCGGGGAGCTGTTTTTT.

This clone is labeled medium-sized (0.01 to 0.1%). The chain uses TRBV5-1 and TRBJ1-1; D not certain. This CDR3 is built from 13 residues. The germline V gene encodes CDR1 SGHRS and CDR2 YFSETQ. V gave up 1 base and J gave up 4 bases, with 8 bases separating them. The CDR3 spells CASSLRASTEAFF. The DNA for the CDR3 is TGCGCCAGCAGCTTGAGGGCGTCCACTGAAGCTTTCTTT. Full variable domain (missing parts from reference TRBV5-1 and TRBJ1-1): KAGVTQTPRYLIKTRGQQVTLSCSPISGHRSVSWYQQTPGQGLQFLFEYFSETQRNKGNFPGRFSGRQFSNSRSEMNVSTLELGDSALYLCASSLRASTEAFFGQGTRLTVV.

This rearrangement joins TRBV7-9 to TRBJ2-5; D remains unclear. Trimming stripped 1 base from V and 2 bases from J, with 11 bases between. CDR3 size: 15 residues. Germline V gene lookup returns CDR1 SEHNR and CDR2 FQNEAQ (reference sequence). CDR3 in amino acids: CASSLGITDQETQYF. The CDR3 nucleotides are TGTGCCAGCAGCTTAGGAATTACAGATCAAGAGACCCAGTACTTC.

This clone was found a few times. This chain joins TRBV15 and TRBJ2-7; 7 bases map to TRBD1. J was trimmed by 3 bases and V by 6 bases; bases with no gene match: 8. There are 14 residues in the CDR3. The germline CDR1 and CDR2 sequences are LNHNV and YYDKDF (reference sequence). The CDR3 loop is CATSPGTADYEQYF. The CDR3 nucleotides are TGTGCCACCAGTCCCGGGACAGCAGACTACGAGCAGTACTTC.

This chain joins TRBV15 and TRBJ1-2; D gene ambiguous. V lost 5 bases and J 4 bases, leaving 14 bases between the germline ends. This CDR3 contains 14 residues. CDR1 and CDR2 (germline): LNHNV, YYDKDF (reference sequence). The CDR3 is CATSAATDSYGYTF. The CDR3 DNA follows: TGTGCCACCAGCGCAGCTACCGACTCCTATGGCTACACCTTC.

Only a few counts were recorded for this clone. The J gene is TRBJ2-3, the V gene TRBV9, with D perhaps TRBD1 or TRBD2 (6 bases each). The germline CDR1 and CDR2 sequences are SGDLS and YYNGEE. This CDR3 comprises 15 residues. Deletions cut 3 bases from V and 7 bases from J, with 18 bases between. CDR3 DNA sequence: TGTGCCAGCAGCGGCGGGACAAAGTATGCCTATACGCAGTATTTT. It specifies CASSGGTKYAYTQYF.

The CDR3 region has the DNA TGTGCCAGCAGCTTAGTATACAGGGGGCTTGGCGGGGAGCTGTTTTTT. Its translation is CASSLVYRGLGGELFF. V and J are TRBV7-2 and TRBJ2-2; TRBD1 aligns across 9 bases. This CDR3 contains 16 residues. J was trimmed by 7 bases and V by 1 base; bases with no gene match: 7. CDR1 is SGHTA, CDR2 FQGNSA, per germline. Complete variable domain (other parts from reference TRBV7-2 and TRBJ2-2): GAGVSQSPSNKVTEKGKDVELRCDPISGHTALYWYRQSLGQGLEFLIYFQGNSAPDKSGLPSDRFSAERTGGSVSTLTIQRTQQEDSAVYLCASSLVYRGLGGELFFGEGSRLTVL.

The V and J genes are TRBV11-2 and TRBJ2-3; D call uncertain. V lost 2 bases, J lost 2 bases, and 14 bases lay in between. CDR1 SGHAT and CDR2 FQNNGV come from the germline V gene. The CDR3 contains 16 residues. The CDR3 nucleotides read TGTGCCAGCAGCTTATGGACGGGCTTAGCCACAGATACGCAGTATTTT. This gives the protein CASSLWTGLATDTQYF. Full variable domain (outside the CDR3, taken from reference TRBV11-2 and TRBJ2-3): EAGVAQSPRYKIIEKRQSVAFWCNPISGHATLYWYQQILGQGPKLLIQFQNNGVVDDSQLPKDRFSAERLKGVDSTLKIQPAKLEDSAVYLCASSLWTGLATDTQYFGPGTRLTVL.

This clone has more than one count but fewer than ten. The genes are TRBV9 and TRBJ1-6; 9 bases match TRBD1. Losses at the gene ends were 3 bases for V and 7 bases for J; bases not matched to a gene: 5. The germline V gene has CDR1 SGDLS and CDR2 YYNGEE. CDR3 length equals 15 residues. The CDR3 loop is CASSGDGTGNSPLHF. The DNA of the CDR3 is TGTGCCAGCAGCGGAGATGGGACAGGGAATTCACCCCTCCACTTT.

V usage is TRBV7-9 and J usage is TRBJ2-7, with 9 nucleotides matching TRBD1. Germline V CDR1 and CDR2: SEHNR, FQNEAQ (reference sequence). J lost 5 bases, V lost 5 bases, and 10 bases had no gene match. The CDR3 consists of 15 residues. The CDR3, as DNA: TGTGCCAGCAGCCCCCGGGACAGGGCCTTGGACGAGCAGTACTTC. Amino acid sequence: CASSPRDRALDEQYF. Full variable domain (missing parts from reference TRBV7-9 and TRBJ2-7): DTGVSQNPRHKITKRGQNVTFRCDPISEHNRLYWYRQTLGQGPEFLTYFQNEAQLEKSRLLSDRFSAERPKGSFSTLEIQRTEQGDSAMYLCASSPRDRALDEQYFGPGTRLTVT.

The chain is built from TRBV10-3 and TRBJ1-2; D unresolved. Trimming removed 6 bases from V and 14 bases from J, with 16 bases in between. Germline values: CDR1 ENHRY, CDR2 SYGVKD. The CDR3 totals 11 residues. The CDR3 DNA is TGTGCCATCAGCCCAGGCGGTAGTTTTACCTTC. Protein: CAISPGGSFTF.

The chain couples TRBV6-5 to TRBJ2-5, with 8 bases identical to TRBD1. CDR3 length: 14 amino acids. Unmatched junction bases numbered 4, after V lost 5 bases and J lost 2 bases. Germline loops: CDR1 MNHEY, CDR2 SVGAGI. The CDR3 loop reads CASSPWTGQETQYF. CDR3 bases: TGTGCCAGCAGTCCATGGACAGGGCAAGAGACCCAGTACTTC.

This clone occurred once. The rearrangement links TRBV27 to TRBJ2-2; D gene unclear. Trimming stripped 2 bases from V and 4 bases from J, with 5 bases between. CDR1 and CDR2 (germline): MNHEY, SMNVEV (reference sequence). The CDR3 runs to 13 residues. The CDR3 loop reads CASSLGRTGELFF. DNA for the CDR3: TGTGCCAGCAGTTTAGGTCGCACCGGGGAGCTGTTTTTT.

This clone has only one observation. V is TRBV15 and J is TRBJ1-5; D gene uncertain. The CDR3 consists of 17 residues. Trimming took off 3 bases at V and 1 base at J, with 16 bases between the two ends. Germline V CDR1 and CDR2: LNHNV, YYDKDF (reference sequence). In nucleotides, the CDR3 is TGTGCCACCAGCAGTCAATTTATGGTTTCGAGCAATCAGCCCCAGCATTTT. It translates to CATSSQFMVSSNQPQHF.

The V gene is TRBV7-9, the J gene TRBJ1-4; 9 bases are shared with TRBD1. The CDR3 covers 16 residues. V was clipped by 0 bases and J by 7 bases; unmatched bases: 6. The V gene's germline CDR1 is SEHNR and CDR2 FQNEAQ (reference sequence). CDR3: CASSLASSGQGEKLFF. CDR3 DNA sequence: TGTGCCAGCAGCTTAGCTTCTTCGGGACAGGGTGAAAAACTGTTTTTT.

CDR3 nucleotide sequence: TGTGCCAGCAGTCCATTGGGGGGGTTCGCTCGTTTATATGGCTACACCTTC. It specifies CASSPLGGFARLYGYTF. The chain recombines TRBV27 with TRBJ1-2; D is possibly TRBD1 (5 bases). This CDR3 comprises 17 residues. Germline V lookup: CDR1 MNHEY, CDR2 SMNVEV (reference sequence). Trimming pared 5 bases from V and 5 bases from J, leaving 24 bases between.

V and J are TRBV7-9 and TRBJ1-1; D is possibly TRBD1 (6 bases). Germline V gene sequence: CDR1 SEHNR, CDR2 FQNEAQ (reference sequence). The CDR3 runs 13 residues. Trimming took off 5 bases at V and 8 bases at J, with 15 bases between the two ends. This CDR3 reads CASSLQGPYEAFF. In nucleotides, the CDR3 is TGTGCCAGCAGCCTCCAGGGGCCGTACGAAGCTTTCTTT. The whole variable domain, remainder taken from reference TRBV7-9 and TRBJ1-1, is DTGVSQNPRHKITKRGQNVTFRCDPISEHNRLYWYRQTLGQGPEFLTYFQNEAQLEKSRLLSDRFSAERPKGSFSTLEIQRTEQGDSAMYLCASSLQGPYEAFFGQGTRLTVV.

As DNA, the CDR3 is TGCGCCAGCAGCTTTCGGGGGGGCCAATACAATGAGCAGTTCTTC. Residues: CASSFRGGQYNEQFF. The genes are TRBV5-1 and TRBJ2-1; 8 nucleotides align to TRBD2. The length of the CDR3 is 15 residues. Germline CDR1 SGHRS, CDR2 YFSETQ. V gave up 2 bases and J gave up 4 bases; unmatched junction bases: 5.